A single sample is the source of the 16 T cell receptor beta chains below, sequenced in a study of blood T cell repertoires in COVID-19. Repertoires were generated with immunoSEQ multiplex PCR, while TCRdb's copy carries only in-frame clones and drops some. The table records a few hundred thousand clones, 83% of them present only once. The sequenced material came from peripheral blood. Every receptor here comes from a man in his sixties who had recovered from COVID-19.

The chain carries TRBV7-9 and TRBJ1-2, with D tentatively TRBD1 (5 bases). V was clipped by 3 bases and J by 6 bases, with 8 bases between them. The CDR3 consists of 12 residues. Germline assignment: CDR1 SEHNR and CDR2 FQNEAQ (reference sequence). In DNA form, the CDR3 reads TGTGCCAGCAGCTTTCGACAGAATGGCTACACCTTC. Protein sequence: CASSFRQNGYTF.

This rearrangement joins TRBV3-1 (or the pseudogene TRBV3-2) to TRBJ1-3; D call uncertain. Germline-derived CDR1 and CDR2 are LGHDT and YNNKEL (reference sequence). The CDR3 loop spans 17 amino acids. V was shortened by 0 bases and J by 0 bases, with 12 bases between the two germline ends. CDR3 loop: CASSQDAQAYSGNTIYF. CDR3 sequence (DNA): TGTGCCAGCAGCCAAGATGCGCAGGCCTACTCTGGAAACACCATATATTTT.

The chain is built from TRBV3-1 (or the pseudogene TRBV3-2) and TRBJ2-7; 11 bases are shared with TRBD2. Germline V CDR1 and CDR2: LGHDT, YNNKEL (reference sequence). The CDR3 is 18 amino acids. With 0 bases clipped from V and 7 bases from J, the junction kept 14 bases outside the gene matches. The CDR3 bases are TGTGCCAGCAGCCAAGAGGAGATAGCGGGAGGGTCCTCTACGGAGCAGTACTTC. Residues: CASSQEEIAGGSSTEQYF.

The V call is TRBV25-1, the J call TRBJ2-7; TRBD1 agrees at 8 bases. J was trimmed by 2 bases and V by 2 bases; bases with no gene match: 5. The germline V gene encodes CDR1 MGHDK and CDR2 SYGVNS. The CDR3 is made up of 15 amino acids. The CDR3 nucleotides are TGTGCCAGCAGTGAAGCCGGGACAGGAACCTACGAGCAGTACTTC. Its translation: CASSEAGTGTYEQYF.

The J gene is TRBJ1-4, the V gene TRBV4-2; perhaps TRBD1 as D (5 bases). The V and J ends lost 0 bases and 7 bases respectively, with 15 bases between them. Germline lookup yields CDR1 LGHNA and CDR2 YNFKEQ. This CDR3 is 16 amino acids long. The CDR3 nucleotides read TGTGCCAGCAGCCAAGATGTCCGGGGGAGTGTTGAAAAACTGTTTTTT. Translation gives CASSQDVRGSVEKLFF.

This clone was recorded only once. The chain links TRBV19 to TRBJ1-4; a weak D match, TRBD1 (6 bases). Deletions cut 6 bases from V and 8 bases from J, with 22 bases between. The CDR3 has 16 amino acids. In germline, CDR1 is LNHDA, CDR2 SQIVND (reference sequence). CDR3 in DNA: TGTGCCAGTAGCATATCCGGGGGCCAGGGAGGGGAAAAACTGTTTTTT. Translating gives CASSISGGQGGEKLFF.

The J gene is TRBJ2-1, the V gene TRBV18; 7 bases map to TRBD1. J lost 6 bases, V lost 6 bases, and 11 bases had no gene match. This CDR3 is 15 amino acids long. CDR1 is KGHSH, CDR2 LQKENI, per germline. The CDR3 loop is CASSKEGAVVNEQFF. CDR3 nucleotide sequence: TGTGCCAGCTCCAAAGAGGGGGCCGTAGTCAATGAGCAGTTCTTC.

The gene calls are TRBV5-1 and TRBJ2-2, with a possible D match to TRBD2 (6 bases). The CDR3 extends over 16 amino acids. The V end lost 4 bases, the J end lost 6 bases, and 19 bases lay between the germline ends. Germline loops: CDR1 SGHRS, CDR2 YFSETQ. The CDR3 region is CASSLARGNLAGELFF. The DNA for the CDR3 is TGCGCCAGCAGCCTAGCGAGGGGAAACTTAGCCGGGGAGCTGTTTTTT.

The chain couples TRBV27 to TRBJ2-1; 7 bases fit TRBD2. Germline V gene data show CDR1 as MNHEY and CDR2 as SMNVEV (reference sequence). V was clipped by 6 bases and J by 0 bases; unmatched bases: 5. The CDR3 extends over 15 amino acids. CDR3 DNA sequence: TGTGCCAGCAGCCGAGCGGGGTCCTCCTACAATGAGCAGTTCTTC. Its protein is CASSRAGSSYNEQFF.

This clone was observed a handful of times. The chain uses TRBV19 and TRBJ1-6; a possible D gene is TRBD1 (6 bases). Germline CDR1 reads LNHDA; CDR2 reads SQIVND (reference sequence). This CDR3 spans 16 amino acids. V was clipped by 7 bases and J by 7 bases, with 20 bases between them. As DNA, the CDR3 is TGTGCCAGTACCGTCACCGACAGGCCGGTAAATTCACCCCTCCACTTT. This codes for CASTVTDRPVNSPLHF.

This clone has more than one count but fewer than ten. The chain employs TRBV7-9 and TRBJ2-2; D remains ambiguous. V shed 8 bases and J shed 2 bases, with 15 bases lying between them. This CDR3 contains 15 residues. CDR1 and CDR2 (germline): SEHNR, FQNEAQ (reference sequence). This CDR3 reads CASRSSGYNTGELFF. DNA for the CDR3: TGTGCCAGCCGAAGCTCCGGGTATAACACCGGGGAGCTGTTTTTT.

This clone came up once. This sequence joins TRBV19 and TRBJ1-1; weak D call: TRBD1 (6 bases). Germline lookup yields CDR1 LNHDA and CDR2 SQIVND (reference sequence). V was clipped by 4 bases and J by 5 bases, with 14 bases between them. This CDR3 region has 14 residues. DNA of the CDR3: TGTGCCAGTAGTACGCCCTACAGGGAGACTGAAGCTTTCTTT. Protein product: CASSTPYRETEAFF.

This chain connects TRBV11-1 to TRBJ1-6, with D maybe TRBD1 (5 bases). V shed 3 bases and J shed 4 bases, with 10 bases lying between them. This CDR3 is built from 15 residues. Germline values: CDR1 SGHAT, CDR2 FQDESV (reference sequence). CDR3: CASSLDGGYNSPLHF. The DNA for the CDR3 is TGTGCCAGCAGCTTGGATGGGGGGTATAATTCACCCCTCCACTTT.

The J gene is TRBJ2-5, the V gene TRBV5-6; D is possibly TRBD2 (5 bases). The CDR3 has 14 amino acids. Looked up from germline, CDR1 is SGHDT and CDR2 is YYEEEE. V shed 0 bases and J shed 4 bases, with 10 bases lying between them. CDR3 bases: TGTGCCAGCAGCTTGGTTACTAGTTTAGAGACCCAGTACTTC. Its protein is CASSLVTSLETQYF.

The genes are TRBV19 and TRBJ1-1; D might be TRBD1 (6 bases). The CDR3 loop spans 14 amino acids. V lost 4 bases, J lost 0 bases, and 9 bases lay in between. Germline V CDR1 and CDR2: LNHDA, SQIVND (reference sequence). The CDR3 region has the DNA TGTGCCAGTAGTAGGGACATAATGAACACTGAAGCTTTCTTT. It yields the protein CASSRDIMNTEAFF.

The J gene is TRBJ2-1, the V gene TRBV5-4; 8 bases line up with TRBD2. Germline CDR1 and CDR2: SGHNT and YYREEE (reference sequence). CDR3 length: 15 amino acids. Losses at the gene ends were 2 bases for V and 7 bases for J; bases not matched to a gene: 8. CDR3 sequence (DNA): TGTGCCAGCAGCTTTCGAGCGGGAGCTCGAAATGAGCAGTTCTTC. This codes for CASSFRAGARNEQFF.